The next 20 T cell receptor beta chains were all read from a single sample in a study of monozygotic twins with inflammatory bowel disease. TCRdb reprocessed the 5' RACE reads and keeps a single row for each CDR3 protein, giving no DNA. Its clone listing holds a few hundred thousand distinct CDR3 sequences. The sample comprised blood. Every receptor here comes from a human donor with ulcerative colitis or Crohn's disease, or a healthy co-twin of an affected twin (not recorded which).

V is TRBV6-5 and J is TRBJ2-5; TCRdb proposes TRBD1, but this gene call is untestable without DNA. This CDR3 is built from 12 residues. Germline V gene sequence: CDR1 MNHEY, CDR2 SVGAGI. CDR3 protein: CASSYQGETQYF.

The V and J genes are TRBV20-1 and TRBJ2-3; TCRdb calls TRBD2, which cannot be checked without DNA. Germline-derived CDR1 and CDR2 are DFQATT and SNEGSKA (reference sequence). There are 15 residues in the CDR3. The chain's CDR3 is CSAPGLAGDGGTQYF.

The chain employs TRBV27 and TRBJ2-7; as DNA is missing, the TRBD1 call by TCRdb cannot be tested. The germline gives CDR1 MNHEY, CDR2 SMNVEV (reference sequence). There are 17 residues in the CDR3. CDR3 region: CASSLSGGAGTPYEQYF.

CDR3 protein: CASSSGTPAYNSPLHF. The chain carries TRBV5-1 and TRBJ1-6; TCRdb indicates TRBD1, and absent DNA this call remains unverified. This CDR3 is built from 16 residues. Germline CDR1 is SGHRS and CDR2 is YFSETQ.

This chain's CDR3 is CASGVRTGELFF. The J gene is TRBJ2-2, the V gene TRBV12-3 or TRBV12-4. The CDR3 consists of 12 residues.

The chain uses TRBV5-1 and TRBJ2-3. Germline-derived CDR1 and CDR2 are SGHRS and YFSETQ. CDR3 length: 13 amino acids. CDR3 sequence: CASSYKGSDTQYF.

The chain is built from TRBV4-1 and TRBJ2-6; absent DNA, TCRdb's TRBD1 call cannot be checked. The CDR3 length is 17 residues. Germline V gene lookup returns CDR1 MGHRA and CDR2 YSYEKL. This CDR3 reads CASSQGGQGAGANVLTF.

This chain links TRBV10-3 with TRBJ2-2; TCRdb gives TRBD1 as the D gene, but with no DNA this cannot be confirmed. Germline CDR1 and CDR2: ENHRY and SYGVKD. The CDR3 runs 15 residues. CDR3: CAISPDRSRSGELFF.

This sequence joins TRBV27 and TRBJ1-1. The CDR3 sequence is 15 residues long. From germline, CDR1 is MNHEY and CDR2 SMNVEV (reference sequence). The CDR3 here is CASSSPSGGKTEAFF.

This chain links TRBV24-1 with TRBJ2-1; TCRdb returns TRBD2, unconfirmable since there is no DNA. Germline loops: CDR1 KGHDR, CDR2 SFDVKD. The CDR3 sequence is 15 residues long. CDR3 amino acids: CATGARKAEGGEQFF.

The chain is built from TRBV6-5 and TRBJ2-2; the TCRdb D gene call, TRBD1, has no DNA to confirm it. This CDR3 contains 18 residues. Per germline, CDR1 MNHEY and CDR2 SVGAGI. CDR3 amino acids: CASSYGLGGQGFTGELFF.

The V gene is TRBV20-1, the J gene TRBJ2-5; TCRdb names TRBD2, which stays unverified in the absence of DNA. CDR1 is DFQATT and CDR2 is SNEGSKA in the germline V gene (reference sequence). The CDR3 is made up of 13 amino acids. CDR3: CSARSGVGETQYF.

The V gene is TRBV11-2, the J gene TRBJ2-5; TCRdb indicates TRBD1, and absent DNA this call remains unverified. There are 15 residues in the CDR3. CDR1 and CDR2 from the germline V gene are SGHAT and FQNNGV. CDR3: CASSLDRGIGETQYF. Filled out from reference TRBV11-2 and TRBJ2-5, the complete variable domain reads EAGVAQSPRYKIIEKRQSVAFWCNPISGHATLYWYQQILGQGPKLLIQFQNNGVVDDSQLPKDRFSAERLKGVDSTLKIQPAKLEDSAVYLCASSLDRGIGETQYFGPGTRLLVL.

The chain has TRBV5-1 and TRBJ2-7. The CDR3 runs to 14 residues. The germline gives CDR1 SGHRS, CDR2 YFSETQ. CDR3 sequence: CASSLEGEPYEQYF.

The chain links TRBV27 to TRBJ2-2; TCRdb's D call of TRBD1 is untestable without DNA. CDR1 MNHEY and CDR2 SMNVEV come from the germline V gene (reference sequence). The CDR3 totals 15 residues. The CDR3: CASSYDRLNTGELFF.

This chain links TRBV7-9 with TRBJ1-6; TCRdb calls TRBD1, which cannot be checked without DNA. Germline V gene lookup returns CDR1 SEHNR and CDR2 FQNEAQ (reference sequence). The CDR3 consists of 15 residues. CDR3: CASSPQGFGGSPLHF.

The rearrangement links TRBV20-1 to TRBJ2-1; checking the TCRdb D call of TRBD1 is not possible without DNA. The germline V gene encodes CDR1 DFQATT and CDR2 SNEGSKA (reference sequence). This CDR3 has 14 amino acids. This CDR3 reads CSASGGFSLNEQFF.

The rearrangement joins TRBV11-1 to TRBJ2-7. Germline lookup yields CDR1 SGHAT and CDR2 FQDESV (reference sequence). The CDR3 totals 14 residues. The CDR3 reads CASSPVLDGYEQYF.

This chain links TRBV18 with TRBJ2-1; as DNA is missing, the TRBD2 call by TCRdb cannot be tested. The CDR3 is 16 amino acids. CDR1 and CDR2 from the germline V gene are KGHSH and LQKENI. This CDR3 is CASSPQPLAGSNEQFF. The complete variable domain, with remaining parts taken from reference TRBV18 and TRBJ2-1, reads NAGVMQNPRHLVRRRGQEARLRCSPMKGHSHVYWYRQLPEEGLKFMVYLQKENIIDESGMPKERFSAEFPKEGPSILRIQQVVRGDSAAYFCASSPQPLAGSNEQFFGPGTRLTVL.

This rearrangement joins TRBV28 to TRBJ2-2. Looked up from germline, CDR1 is MDHEN and CDR2 is SYDVKM. CDR3 length: 15 amino acids. The CDR3 is CASSPGTAQAGELFF.